This paragraph reports one TCR beta chain. Its target is unknown. The data originate from a study of T cell responses to AZD1222 COVID-19 vaccine. Study-wide results and limits: Regions 160-218 and 743-854 dominated among vaccine-associated CD4 TCRs spanning spike. Repertoire sampling occurred only after the peak T cell response. Nearly half of spike-specific TCRs reportedly target unmutated variant regions. Most donors were white British and more were female, and clonal diversity was possibly underestimated.

Measured with immunoSEQ multiplex PCR; TCRdb has only the in-frame clones, and not every one. The sample has about 95,000 clones, roughly nine tenths seen once. V was clipped by 1 base and J by 1 base; unmatched bases: 3. CDR3 length equals 15 residues. Germline lookup yields CDR1 SGHNT and CDR2 YYREEE (reference sequence). V gene TRBV5-4 combines with J gene TRBJ1-2; 8 bases fit TRBD1. Source: peripheral blood, taken on day 0 of AZD1222 vaccination. The TCR was taken from an adult in good health. The CDR3 DNA reads as TGTGCCAGCAGCTTGCGACAGGGGAGTAACTATGGCTACACCTTC. This sequence encodes CASSLRQGSNYGYTF.